This T cell receptor beta chain was sequenced during a study of shared clonotypes between healthy human individuals. Details on this clone: Its antigen is unidentified.

Findings of the study overall: Approximately 4.9% of naive CD4 clonotypes were shared across several donors.

V shed 3 bases and J 8 bases; nucleotides not matched to a gene: 13. This CDR3 is built from 15 residues. Germline CDR1 and CDR2: SGHRS and YFSETQ. Only CD45RO-negative cells positively selected for CCR7 counted as naive CD8 cells, so terminally differentiated effector memory CD45RA+ cells were excluded. Each of the donors was a healthy adult who was HIV-negative and had not had a recent acute infection or vaccination. Every immunoSEQ plate was one replicate of a subset's evenly spread DNA. Replicate sorted-subset PCRs were loaded with around 0.2 ug DNA, about 30,000 T cell genomes. Repertoires were generated with immunoSEQ multiplex PCR, while TCRdb's copy carries only in-frame clones and drops some. The sample shows about 2.2 million clones, about 93% of them seen only once.

The source of this sequence is a man aged 18 to 30 in good health. Some clones in this sample may be carry-over from other donors' samples. V usage is TRBV5-1 and J usage is TRBJ1-1; 7 bases fit TRBD1. Sequencing used naive CD8+ T cells from PBMCs. The CDR3 reads CASSSRRTGTPEAFF. For the CDR3, the DNA is TGCGCCAGCAGCTCACGGAGGACAGGTACACCAGAAGCTTTCTTT.